The 24 T cell receptor beta chains below all came from one sample that was sequenced in a study of vaccination and CD4 T cells after COVID-19. Treatment indicated: approximately 9-day PBMC culture with coronavirus spike peptide pools or control peptides (ViraFEST assay). No antigen is known for these receptors. With the Oncomine TCR Beta short-read assay, DNA from cultured CD4+ T cells was sequenced. TCRdb recomputed calls from the PCR reads with MiXCR, one row per CDR3 protein. Here the sample spans some 14,000 distinct CDR3 sequences, roughly 21% being singletons. The sequenced material came from cultured CD4+ T cells from blood. The receptor set was obtained from a human donor with COVID-19.

The gene calls are TRBV6-5 and TRBJ1-1; D remains unclear. The ends were cut back, 0 bases at V and 0 bases at J, with 8 bases in the middle. The V gene's germline CDR1 is MNHEY and CDR2 SVGAGI. The CDR3 is 15 residues long. The CDR3 reads CASSYSKPMNTEAFF. DNA for the CDR3: TGTGCCAGCAGTTACTCGAAGCCCATGAACACTGAAGCTTTCTTT.

The chain is built from TRBV15 and TRBJ1-1; TRBD1 agrees at 9 bases. CDR3 length equals 15 residues. Germline V CDR1 and CDR2: LNHNV, YYDKDF (reference sequence). Trimming at V came to 3 bases and at J to 4 bases, leaving 6 bases not matched to a gene. This CDR3 reads CATSRGGQGFTEAFF. The CDR3 DNA sequence: TGTGCCACCAGCAGGGGGGGACAGGGATTCACTGAAGCTTTCTTT.

There are a few counts of this clonotype. The chain combines TRBV7-2 with TRBJ1-6; tentative D call: TRBD1 (6 bases). The germline gives CDR1 SGHTA, CDR2 FQGNSA. The CDR3 length is 14 residues. With 4 bases removed from V and 6 bases from J, the gap between germline ends came to 10 bases. The CDR3 sequence: CASSSQGFNSPLHF. CDR3 DNA sequence: TGTGCCAGCAGCTCCCAGGGGTTTAATTCACCCCTCCACTTT.

The chain links TRBV9 to TRBJ1-6; tentatively, D is TRBD1 (6 bases). The germline CDR1 and CDR2 sequences are SGDLS and YYNGEE. V shed 0 bases and J shed 5 bases, with 9 bases lying between them. This CDR3 contains 15 residues. CDR3 coding DNA: TGTGCCAGCAGCGTAGCAGGGGTAAATAATTCACCCCTCCACTTT. Translating gives CASSVAGVNNSPLHF.

This chain connects TRBV30 to TRBJ1-2, with no clear D. CDR1 is GTSNPN, CDR2 SVGIG, per germline (reference sequence). Trimming stripped 0 bases from V and 4 bases from J, with 12 bases between. The CDR3 sequence is 14 residues long. The CDR3 bases are TGTGCCTGGAGTGTACTGGGCAGGACCTATGGCTACACCTTC. Its translation: CAWSVLGRTYGYTF.

The chain uses TRBV2 and TRBJ1-4; 7 nucleotides match TRBD1. The V gene end was trimmed by 7 bases and the J gene end by 3 bases; junction bases not matched to a gene: 5. The CDR3 runs to 14 residues. Per the germline V gene, CDR1 is SNHLY and CDR2 is FYNNEI. CDR3 sequence: CASNEQGPNEKLFF. In nucleotides, the CDR3 is TGTGCCAGCAACGAACAGGGGCCTAATGAAAAACTGTTTTTT.

This chain connects TRBV28 to TRBJ2-7; TRBD1 matches 8 bases. Germline trimming cut 6 bases from V and 0 bases from J; bases unmatched to any gene: 4. Germline V gives CDR1 MDHEN, CDR2 SYDVKM. This CDR3 is built from 14 residues. The CDR3 spells CASRPDRDSYEQYF. CDR3 DNA: TGTGCCAGCAGACCGGACAGGGACTCCTACGAGCAGTACTTC.

This clonotype occurred a few times. A junction end diverges from the germline sequence, so it may reflect a read error. V is TRBV20-1 and J is TRBJ2-7; D uncertain. The CDR3 runs to 13 residues. Looked up from germline, CDR1 is DFQATT and CDR2 is SNEGSKA (reference sequence). The CDR3 DNA sequence: TGCAGTGCTAAGGCTAGTGGCTCCCACGAGCAGTACTTC. The encoded protein is CSAKASGSHEQYF.

The chain joins TRBV12-3 or TRBV12-4 to TRBJ1-5, with D perhaps TRBD1 (6 bases). The germline V and J ends were trimmed by 7 bases and 6 bases, with 13 bases remaining between them. The CDR3 extends over 13 amino acids. DNA of the CDR3: TGTGCCAGCACCTCACAGGGATCTCAGCCCCAGCATTTT. Its translation is CASTSQGSQPQHF.

This sequence joins TRBV7-2 and TRBJ1-5; D perhaps matches TRBD1 (5 bases). CDR3 length: 14 residues. V was pared by 3 bases and J by 5 bases, with 11 bases between. Germline V gene sequence: CDR1 SGHTA, CDR2 FQGNSA. CDR3 region: CASSLAGKDQPQHF. CDR3 in DNA: TGTGCCAGCAGCTTGGCAGGGAAGGATCAGCCCCAGCATTTT.

The CDR3 region has the DNA TGTGCCAGCAGACATACTTCCCGCTCTGGAAACACCATATATTTT. Protein product: CASRHTSRSGNTIYF. The chain links TRBV6-1 to TRBJ1-3; D is uncertain. Trimming removed 6 bases at V and 0 bases at J, with 12 bases between. This CDR3 is built from 15 residues. Germline CDR1 reads MNHNS; CDR2 reads SASEGT.

The chain is built from TRBV7-9 and TRBJ2-7; D is uncertain. Germline loops: CDR1 SEHNR, CDR2 FQNEAQ (reference sequence). The CDR3 contains 14 residues. The V gene lost 1 base and the J gene lost 1 base, with 8 bases spanning the gap. CDR3 loop: CASSLDGRSYEQYF. CDR3 nucleotides: TGTGCCAGCAGCTTAGACGGCAGATCCTACGAGCAGTACTTC.

The V call is TRBV6-4, the J call TRBJ1-5, with 8 nucleotides matching TRBD1. This CDR3 contains 14 residues. V trimming: 7 bases; J trimming: 4 bases; junction bases outside the gene matches: 6. Germline V lookup: CDR1 MRHNA, CDR2 SNTAGT. The CDR3 here is CASIQQGVNQPQHF. In DNA form, the CDR3 reads TGTGCCAGCATTCAACAGGGGGTGAATCAGCCCCAGCATTTT.

This clonotype was observed a few times. This chain uses TRBV7-6 with TRBJ1-4, with D tentatively TRBD1 (5 bases). This CDR3 is built from 15 residues. Germline V gene sequence: CDR1 SGHVS, CDR2 FNYEAQ. V dropped 5 bases and J dropped 3 bases, with 13 bases sitting between them. The CDR3 here is CASSPQAHANEKLFF. The DNA of the CDR3 is TGTGCCAGCAGCCCACAGGCCCACGCTAATGAAAAACTGTTTTTT. The variable domain in full, with the rest retrieved from reference TRBV7-6 and TRBJ1-4, is GAGVSQSPRYKVTKRGQDVALRCDPISGHVSLYWYRQALGQGPEFLTYFNYEAQQDKSGLPNDRFSAERPEGSISTLTIQRTEQRDSAMYRCASSPQAHANEKLFFGSGTQLSVL.

The rearrangement joins TRBV20-1 to TRBJ2-7; D may match TRBD1 or TRBD2 (5 bases each). The V gene lost 6 bases and the J gene lost 2 bases, with 14 bases spanning the gap. The germline gives CDR1 DFQATT, CDR2 SNEGSKA (reference sequence). This CDR3 is 13 amino acids long. In DNA form, the CDR3 reads TGCAGTGCGAGCCGGGACGGGACCTACGAGCAGTACTTC. This translates into CSASRDGTYEQYF.

The chain carries TRBV20-1 and TRBJ2-7; D is perhaps TRBD1 (6 bases). V lost 5 bases and J lost 8, with 19 bases in between. The CDR3 has 13 amino acids. Germline assignment: CDR1 DFQATT and CDR2 SNEGSKA (reference sequence). The CDR3 loop reads CSAWGQFSSQQYF. The CDR3, as DNA: TGCAGTGCTTGGGGACAATTTTCCAGCCAGCAGTACTTC.

The rearrangement links TRBV7-2 to TRBJ1-6; TRBD1 matches at 8 bases. Per the germline V gene, CDR1 is SGHTA and CDR2 is FQGNSA. There are 15 residues in the CDR3. V trimming: 7 bases; J trimming: 4 bases; junction bases outside the gene matches: 6. The CDR3 bases are TGTGCCAGCACCCGGACAGGGTCGTATAATTCACCCCTCCACTTT. Translation gives CASTRTGSYNSPLHF.

By its share, this clonotype is medium-sized. J is TRBJ1-5 and V is TRBV21-1. TRBV21-1 is a listed pseudogene. The CDR3 sequence is 12 residues long. The CDR3 here is CASSDGCQPQHF. CDR3 coding DNA: TGTGCCAGCAGCGACGGATGTCAGCCCCAGCATTTT.

This chain joins TRBV28 and TRBJ2-2; no clear D gene. CDR3 size: 12 residues. Trimming pared 5 bases from V and 10 bases from J, leaving 11 bases between. Germline values: CDR1 MDHEN, CDR2 SYDVKM. The CDR3 region is CASSPSRQELFF. DNA of the CDR3: TGTGCCAGCAGTCCCAGTAGGCAGGAGCTGTTTTTT.

The DNA for the CDR3 is TGCGCCAGCAGTGAGTCGAAGGCTGGCGGGGGGGCCGGAGAGACCCAGTACTTC. Translation gives CASSESKAGGGAGETQYF. The gene calls are TRBV10-1 and TRBJ2-5; TRBD2 matches at 9 bases. The J segment lost 4 bases and the V segment lost 0 bases, leaving 12 bases of the junction unmatched. Germline V gives CDR1 WNHNN, CDR2 SYGVQD (reference sequence). The CDR3 length is 18 residues.

V and J are TRBV6-1 and TRBJ1-6; D call uncertain. Germline V gene lookup returns CDR1 MNHNS and CDR2 SASEGT. V lost 6 bases and J 7 bases, leaving 10 bases between the germline ends. CDR3 size: 13 residues. The CDR3 sequence: CASRRKVNSPLHF. CDR3 DNA: TGTGCCAGCAGAAGGAAGGTGAATTCACCCCTCCACTTT.

The rearrangement links TRBV5-1 to TRBJ2-3; tentatively, D is TRBD2 (5 bases). Trimming stripped 4 bases from V and 2 bases from J, with 20 bases between. CDR1 and CDR2 from the germline V gene are SGHRS and YFSETQ. The CDR3 consists of 17 residues. The CDR3 DNA sequence: TGCGCCAGCAGCGCCCTTCCCGGGATCGGGAACACAGATACGCAGTATTTT. Its translation is CASSALPGIGNTDTQYF.

CDR3 in amino acids: CASTRRASGGETQYF. CDR3 in DNA: TGTGCCAGCACCCGTCGAGCTAGCGGGGGAGAGACCCAGTACTTC. The chain recombines TRBV6-1 with TRBJ2-5; TRBD2 aligns across 10 bases. The CDR3 has 15 residues. Germline V gives CDR1 MNHNS, CDR2 SASEGT. With 7 bases clipped from V and 4 bases from J, the junction kept 9 bases outside the gene matches.

For the CDR3, the DNA is TGTGCCAGCAAAAGGTTCCGGGACAGGGGGATATCTGAAGCTTTCTTT. This gives the protein CASKRFRDRGISEAFF. This chain joins TRBV5-4 and TRBJ1-1; 11 positions agree with TRBD1. This CDR3 has 16 amino acids. V was clipped by 6 bases and J by 6 bases; unmatched bases: 13. Germline V CDR1 and CDR2: SGHNT, YYREEE (reference sequence).